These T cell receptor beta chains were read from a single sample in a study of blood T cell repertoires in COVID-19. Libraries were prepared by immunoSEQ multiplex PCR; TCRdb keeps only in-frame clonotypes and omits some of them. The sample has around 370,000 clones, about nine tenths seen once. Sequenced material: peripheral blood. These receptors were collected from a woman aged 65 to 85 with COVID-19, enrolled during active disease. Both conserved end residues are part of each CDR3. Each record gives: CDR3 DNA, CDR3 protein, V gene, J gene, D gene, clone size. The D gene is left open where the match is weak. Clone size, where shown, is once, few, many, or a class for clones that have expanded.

DNA: TGTGCCATCAATAAGCTCCAGAGGGACTATGGCTACACCTTC
CDR3: CAINKLQRDYGYTF
V: TRBV10-3
J: TRBJ1-2
D: .
size: .

DNA: TGTGCCAGCAGCGTGGGGGCTTCGGCGCAGTATTTT
CDR3: CASSVGASAQYF
V: TRBV9
J: TRBJ2-3
D: .
size: .

DNA: TGTGCCAGCAGTATAGACAGGGAAAAGGACGAGCAGTACTTC
CDR3: CASSIDREKDEQYF
V: TRBV27
J: TRBJ2-7
D: TRBD1
size: .

DNA: TGTGCCAGCAGGGAGGGAGAAGCTGGAAACACCATATATTTT
CDR3: CASREGEAGNTIYF
V: TRBV2
J: TRBJ1-3
D: .
size: .

DNA: TGTGCCAGCAGCTTGGCCGGGACAGGGGGTAGGGAGCTGTTTTTT
CDR3: CASSLAGTGGRELFF
V: TRBV5-5
J: TRBJ2-2
D: TRBD1
size: .

DNA: TGCGCCAGCAGCCCCCCGGGGTCGGAGAACACCATATATTTT
CDR3: CASSPPGSENTIYF
V: TRBV5-1
J: TRBJ1-3
D: .
size: .

DNA: TGTGCCAGCAGTGAAGCGAGCGGTGACAGGTTTAATCAGCCCCAGCATTTT
CDR3: CASSEASGDRFNQPQHF
V: TRBV6-1
J: TRBJ1-5
D: .
size: .

DNA: TGTGCCAGCAGTACGGAGGAGGGTGGCTACACCTTC
CDR3: CASSTEEGGYTF
V: TRBV27
J: TRBJ1-2
D: .
size: .

DNA: TGTGCCAGCAGTTCAGGCCCTTACTATGGCTACACCTTC
CDR3: CASSSGPYYGYTF
V: TRBV6-5
J: TRBJ1-2
D: .
size: .

DNA: TGTGCCAGCAGAGCAACAGGGGGCAGTAATTCACCCCTCCACTTT
CDR3: CASRATGGSNSPLHF
V: TRBV9
J: TRBJ1-6
D: TRBD1
size: once

DNA: TGTGCCAGCAGCTCCGAGGACAGGGATGAAAAACTGTTTTTT
CDR3: CASSSEDRDEKLFF
V: TRBV7-9
J: TRBJ1-4
D: TRBD1
size: .

DNA: TGTGCCAGCAGCGAAGACAGGGGGCTTAGGACTGAAGCTTTCTTT
CDR3: CASSEDRGLRTEAFF
V: TRBV7-2
J: TRBJ1-1
D: TRBD1
size: few

DNA: TGTGCCAGCAGCTTAGAGGGGACAGGGCCGAACACTGAAGCTTTCTTT
CDR3: CASSLEGTGPNTEAFF
V: TRBV7-6
J: TRBJ1-1
D: TRBD1
size: .

DNA: TGTGCCAGTAGTATTCCCCGACTAGCGGGGGGAGGTGAGCAGTTCTTC
CDR3: CASSIPRLAGGGEQFF
V: TRBV19
J: TRBJ2-1
D: TRBD2
size: .

DNA: TGTGCCAGCAGTGAAGCTGGACCGGGACAGTGGGCAGAGACCCAGTACTTC
CDR3: CASSEAGPGQWAETQYF
V: TRBV6-1
J: TRBJ2-5
D: TRBD1
size: .

DNA: TGTGCCAGCAGCCGGACTAGCGGGGGGGCAGTAGATGAGCAGTTCTTC
CDR3: CASSRTSGGAVDEQFF
V: TRBV6-4
J: TRBJ2-1
D: TRBD2
size: .

DNA: TGTGCCAGCAGCTCAAACCGGGGGGGCAGCTATGGCTACACCTTC
CDR3: CASSSNRGGSYGYTF
V: TRBV2
J: TRBJ1-2
D: .
size: .

DNA: TGTGCCAGCTCAGGGTTAGAGCTTTCGGGCGAGCAGTACTTC
CDR3: CASSGLELSGEQYF
V: TRBV18
J: TRBJ2-7
D: .
size: .

DNA: TGTGCCAGCAGTGTGCGCCCCCTTAACTCTGGAAACACCATATATTTT
CDR3: CASSVRPLNSGNTIYF
V: TRBV2
J: TRBJ1-3
D: .
size: .

DNA: TGTGCCAGCAGCACCCCTAGCGCGAACTACGAGCAGTACTTC
CDR3: CASSTPSANYEQYF
V: TRBV7-2
J: TRBJ2-7
D: .
size: .

DNA: TGTGCCAGTAGTATAGTGTTCAGTTATGAGCAGTTCTTC
CDR3: CASSIVFSYEQFF
V: TRBV19
J: TRBJ2-1
D: .
size: few

DNA: TGCGCCAGCAGCTTGACGGGGGGCGGAGCGGATACGCAGTATTTT
CDR3: CASSLTGGGADTQYF
V: TRBV5-1
J: TRBJ2-3
D: .
size: .